This is a list of T cell receptor beta chains from one sample in a study of the immune and genomic landscape of osteosarcoma. Only in-frame clones appear in the TCRdb table, and some are missing; sequencing was by immunoSEQ multiplex PCR. The sample shows several hundred clones, over 65% of them seen only once. Sequenced sample: metastatic tumor tissue from the lung. The source of these receptors is a boy younger than 18 with osteosarcoma. CDR3s include the opening cysteine and the closing phenylalanine or tryptophan. The D gene is left open where the match is weak. Clone size appears in some rows only: once, few, many, or a class for an expanded clone.

j_gene	d_gene	abundance	v_gene	CDR3nt	CDR3aa
TRBJ2-7	TRBD1	once	TRBV25-1	TGTGCCAGCAGTGAATCAAGGGGGCTGTCCTACGAGCAGTACTTC	CASSESRGLSYEQYF
TRBJ2-7	-	-	TRBV6-1	TGTGCCAGCAGTACCGGGACGGCGAGCTCCTACGAGCAGTACTTC	CASSTGTASSYEQYF
TRBJ1-1	-	hyperexpanded	TRBV7-9	TGTGCCAGCAGCTTAACAGGGAAAGGGACTGAAGCTTTCTTT	CASSLTGKGTEAFF
TRBJ2-7	-	-	TRBV7-9	TGTGCCAGCAGCGAACTAGAGACCTACGAGCAGTACTTC	CASSELETYEQYF
TRBJ2-3	-	-	TRBV19	TGTGCCAGTAGTATTAGTGATACGCAGTATTTT	CASSISDTQYF
TRBJ2-7	TRBD2	-	TRBV6-1	TGTGCCAGCAGTAGGGCGGGAGGGCCTTCCGAGCAGTACTTC	CASSRAGGPSEQYF
TRBJ2-7	-	-	TRBV5-4	TGTGCCAGCAGCCCTGCCTCGGGCTCCTACGAGCAGTACTTC	CASSPASGSYEQYF
TRBJ1-2	-	large	TRBV7-9	TGTGCCAGCAGCCTATCCGGGACGGATAACTATGGCTACACCTTC	CASSLSGTDNYGYTF
TRBJ2-1	-	-	TRBV28	TGTGCCAGCAGTTCCCGACTTGTTAATGAGCAGTTCTTC	CASSSRLVNEQFF
TRBJ2-7	TRBD1	-	TRBV28	TGTGCCAGCAGTTTGAGAGGGGGCCATGACGAGCAGTACTTC	CASSLRGGHDEQYF
TRBJ2-1	-	-	TRBV27	TGTGCCAGCAGTTTAGGGCTAGAATTGTACAATGAGCAGTTCTTC	CASSLGLELYNEQFF
TRBJ1-4	TRBD1	-	TRBV9	TGTGCCAGCAGCTCCCAACAGGGGGCGGATGAAAAACTGTTTTTT	CASSSQQGADEKLFF
TRBJ2-7	TRBD2	-	TRBV7-3	TGTGCCAGCAGCCCCAAGGGACTAGCGGGAGGGCGCAACCCCGAGCAGTACTTC	CASSPKGLAGGRNPEQYF
TRBJ2-7	-	-	TRBV7-5	TGTGCCAGAAGCGACTGTCGCACCGGGGTCCGCTCCTACGAGCAGTACTTC	CARSDCRTGVRSYEQYF
TRBJ1-1	-	hyperexpanded	TRBV6-1	TGTGCCAGCAGTGATGGACCGATGAACACTGAAGCTTTCTTT	CASSDGPMNTEAFF
TRBJ1-1	-	few	TRBV18	TGTGCCAGCTCACCACCGGGTCTAGGGGGCACTGAAGCTTTCTTT	CASSPPGLGGTEAFF
TRBJ2-2	-	-	TRBV11-2	TGTGCCAGCAGCTTAGTTTCGGGGTTTTGGGATACCACCGGGGAGCTGTTTTTT	CASSLVSGFWDTTGELFF
TRBJ1-2	TRBD1	-	TRBV18	TGTGCCAGCTCACCGAAGCCAGGGGGCGCCGACAACTATGGCTACACCTTC	CASSPKPGGADNYGYTF
TRBJ2-2	-	few	TRBV28	TGTGCCAGCAGTCCCTTTTCCCGGACTGACACCGGGGAGCTGTTTTTT	CASSPFSRTDTGELFF
TRBJ2-5	TRBD1	-	TRBV11-2	TGTGCCAGCAGCACGGGACAGGGGAATGAAGGAGAGACCCAGTACTTC	CASSTGQGNEGETQYF
TRBJ2-5	-	-	TRBV21-1	TGTGCCAGCAGCGGGACAGAGGAGTACTTC	CASSGTEEYF
TRBJ2-6	-	-	TRBV30	TGTGCCTTCAGCCAGGGGGGGGCCAACGTCCTGACTTTC	CAFSQGGANVLTF
TRBJ1-4	-	once	TRBV5-6	TGTGCCAGCAGCTTGGGGGCAGCGATTAATGAAAAACTGTTTTTT	CASSLGAAINEKLFF
TRBJ2-3	TRBD1	-	TRBV5-1	TGCGCCAGCAGCTCCGGACAGGGGGCATTGGATACGCAGTATTTT	CASSSGQGALDTQYF
TRBJ2-6	-	-	TRBV27	TGTGCCAGCAGGCTAACTAGATCTGGGGCCAACGTCCTGACTTTC	CASRLTRSGANVLTF
TRBJ2-7	-	few	TRBV5-4	TGTGCCAGCAGCCGGTGCGTTCCGAGGAGCTCCTACGAGCAGTACTTC	CASSRCVPRSSYEQYF
TRBJ2-1	TRBD2	once	TRBV6-4	TGTGCCAGCAGTGACTCAGTTAGCGGGAGCAATGAGCAGTTCTTC	CASSDSVSGSNEQFF